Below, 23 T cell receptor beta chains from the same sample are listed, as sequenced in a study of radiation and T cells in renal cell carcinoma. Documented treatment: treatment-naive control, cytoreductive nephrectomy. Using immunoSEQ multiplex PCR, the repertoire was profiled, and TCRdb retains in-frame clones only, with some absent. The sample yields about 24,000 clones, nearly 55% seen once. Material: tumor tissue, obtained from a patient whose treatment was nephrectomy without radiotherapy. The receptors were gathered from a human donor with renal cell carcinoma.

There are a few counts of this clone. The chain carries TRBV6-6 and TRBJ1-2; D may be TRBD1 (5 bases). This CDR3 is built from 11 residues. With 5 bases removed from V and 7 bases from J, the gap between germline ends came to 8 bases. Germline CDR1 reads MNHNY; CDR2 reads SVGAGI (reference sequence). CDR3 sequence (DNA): TGTGCCAGCAGTAGTCAGGGTGGCTACACCTTC. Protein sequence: CASSSQGGYTF.

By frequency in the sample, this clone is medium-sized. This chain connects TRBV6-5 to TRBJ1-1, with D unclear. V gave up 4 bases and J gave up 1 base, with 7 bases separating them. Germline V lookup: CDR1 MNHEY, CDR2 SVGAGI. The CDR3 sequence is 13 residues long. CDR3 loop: CASSSDPNTEAFF. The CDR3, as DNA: TGTGCCAGCAGTTCGGATCCGAACACTGAAGCTTTCTTT.

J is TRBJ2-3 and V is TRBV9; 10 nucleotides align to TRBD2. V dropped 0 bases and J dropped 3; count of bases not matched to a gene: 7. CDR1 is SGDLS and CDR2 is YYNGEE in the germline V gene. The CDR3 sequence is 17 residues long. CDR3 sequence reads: CASSVELAGSGTDTQYF. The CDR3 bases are TGTGCCAGCAGCGTAGAACTAGCGGGGTCAGGGACAGATACGCAGTATTTT.

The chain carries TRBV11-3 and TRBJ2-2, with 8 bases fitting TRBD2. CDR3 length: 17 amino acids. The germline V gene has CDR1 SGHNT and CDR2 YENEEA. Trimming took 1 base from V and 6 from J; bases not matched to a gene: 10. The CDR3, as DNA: TGTGCCAGCAGCTTAGTTACCGGGACTAGGGGCGCCGGGGAGCTGTTTTTT. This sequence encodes CASSLVTGTRGAGELFF. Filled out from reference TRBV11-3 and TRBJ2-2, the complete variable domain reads EAGVVQSPRYKIIEKKQPVAFWCNPISGHNTLYWYLQNLGQGPELLIRYENEEAVDDSQLPKDRFSAERLKGVDSTLKIQPAELGDSAVYLCASSLVTGTRGAGELFFGEGSRLTVL.

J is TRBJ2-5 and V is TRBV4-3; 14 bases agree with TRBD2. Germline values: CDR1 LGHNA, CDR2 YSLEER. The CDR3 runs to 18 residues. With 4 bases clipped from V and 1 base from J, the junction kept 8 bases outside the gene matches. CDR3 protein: CASSPGLAGGSFQETQYF. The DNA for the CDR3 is TGCGCCAGCAGCCCCGGACTAGCGGGGGGAAGCTTCCAAGAGACCCAGTACTTC.

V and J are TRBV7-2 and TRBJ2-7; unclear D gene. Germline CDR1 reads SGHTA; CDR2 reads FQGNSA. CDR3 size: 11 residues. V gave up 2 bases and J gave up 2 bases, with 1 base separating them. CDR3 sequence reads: CASSLTYEQYF. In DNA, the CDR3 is TGTGCCAGCAGCTTAACCTACGAGCAGTACTTC.

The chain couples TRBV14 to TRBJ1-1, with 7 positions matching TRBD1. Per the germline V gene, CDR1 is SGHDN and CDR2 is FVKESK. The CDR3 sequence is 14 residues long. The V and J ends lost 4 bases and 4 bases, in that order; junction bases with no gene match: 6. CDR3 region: CASSRRQGPTEAFF. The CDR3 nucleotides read TGTGCCAGCAGCCGGAGACAGGGCCCCACTGAAGCTTTCTTT.

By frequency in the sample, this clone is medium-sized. The CDR3 loop reads CASSLAGSVWNIQYF. CDR3 in DNA: TGCGCCAGCAGCTTGGCGGGGTCAGTGTGGAACATTCAGTACTTC. The chain recombines TRBV5-1 with TRBJ2-4; D is possibly TRBD2 (5 bases). The germline V gene has CDR1 SGHRS and CDR2 YFSETQ. V lost 0 bases to trimming and J lost 7 bases, with 14 bases between them. This CDR3 has 15 amino acids.

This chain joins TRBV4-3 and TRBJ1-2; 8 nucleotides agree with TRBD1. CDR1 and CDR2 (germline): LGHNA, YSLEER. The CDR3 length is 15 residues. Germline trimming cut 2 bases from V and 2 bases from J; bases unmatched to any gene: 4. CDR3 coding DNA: TGCGCCAGCAGCCAATTCAGGGGGCGAAACTATGGCTACACCTTC. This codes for CASSQFRGRNYGYTF.

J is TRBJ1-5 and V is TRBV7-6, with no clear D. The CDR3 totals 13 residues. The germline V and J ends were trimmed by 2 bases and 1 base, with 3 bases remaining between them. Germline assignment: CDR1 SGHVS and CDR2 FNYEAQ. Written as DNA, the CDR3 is TGTGCCAGCAGCTTATCGAGCAATCAGCCCCAGCATTTT. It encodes CASSLSSNQPQHF.

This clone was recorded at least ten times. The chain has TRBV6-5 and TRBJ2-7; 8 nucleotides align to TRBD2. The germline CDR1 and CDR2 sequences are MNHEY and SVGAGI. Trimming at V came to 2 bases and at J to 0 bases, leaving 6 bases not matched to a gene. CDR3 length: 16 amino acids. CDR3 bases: TGTGCCAGCAGTTACAGGCCCGGGGGGGCCTCCTACGAGCAGTACTTC. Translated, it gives CASSYRPGGASYEQYF.

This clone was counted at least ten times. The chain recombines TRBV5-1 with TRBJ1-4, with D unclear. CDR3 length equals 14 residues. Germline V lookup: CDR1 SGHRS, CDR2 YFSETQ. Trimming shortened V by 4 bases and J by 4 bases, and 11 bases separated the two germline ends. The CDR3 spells CASSPTASNEKLFF. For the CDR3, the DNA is TGCGCCAGCAGCCCGACGGCGAGTAATGAAAAACTGTTTTTT.

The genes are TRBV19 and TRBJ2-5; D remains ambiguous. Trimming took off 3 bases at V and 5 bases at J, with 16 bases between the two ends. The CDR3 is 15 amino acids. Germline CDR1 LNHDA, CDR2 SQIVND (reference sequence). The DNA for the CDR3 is TGTGCCAGTAGTATTGAAATTCGTGCTGTGGAGACCCAGTACTTC. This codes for CASSIEIRAVETQYF.

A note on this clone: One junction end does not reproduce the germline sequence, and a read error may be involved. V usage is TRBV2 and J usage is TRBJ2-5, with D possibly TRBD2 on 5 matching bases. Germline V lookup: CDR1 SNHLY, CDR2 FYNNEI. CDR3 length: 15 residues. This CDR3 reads CASSERGTLQGTQYF. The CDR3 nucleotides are TGTGCCAGCAGTGAACGGGGAACGTTACAAGGGACCCAGTACTTC.

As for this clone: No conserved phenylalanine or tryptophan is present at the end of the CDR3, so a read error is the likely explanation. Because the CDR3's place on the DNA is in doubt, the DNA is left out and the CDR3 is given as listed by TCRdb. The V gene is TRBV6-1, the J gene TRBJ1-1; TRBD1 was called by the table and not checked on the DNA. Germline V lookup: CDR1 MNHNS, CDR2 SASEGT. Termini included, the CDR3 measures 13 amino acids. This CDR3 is CASSGGPGQEISG.

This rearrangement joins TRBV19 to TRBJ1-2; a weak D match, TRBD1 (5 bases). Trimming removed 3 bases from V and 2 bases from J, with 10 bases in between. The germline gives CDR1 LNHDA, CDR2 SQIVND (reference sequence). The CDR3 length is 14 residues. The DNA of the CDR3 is TGTGCCAGTAGTATCCCGGGGCAGAACTATGGCTACACCTTC. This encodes CASSIPGQNYGYTF.

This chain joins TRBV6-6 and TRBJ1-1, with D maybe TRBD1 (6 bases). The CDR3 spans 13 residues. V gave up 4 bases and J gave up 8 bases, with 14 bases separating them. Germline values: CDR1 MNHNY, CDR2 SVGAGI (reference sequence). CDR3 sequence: CASSFRGEGEAFF. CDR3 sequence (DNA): TGTGCCAGCAGTTTTAGGGGGGAAGGGGAAGCTTTCTTT.

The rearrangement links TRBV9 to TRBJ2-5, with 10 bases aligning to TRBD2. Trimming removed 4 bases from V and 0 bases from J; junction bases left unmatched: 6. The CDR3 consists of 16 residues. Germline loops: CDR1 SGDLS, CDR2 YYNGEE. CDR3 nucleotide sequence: TGTGCCAGCAGCAAACCTAGCGGGGGCAACCAAGAGACCCAGTACTTC. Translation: CASSKPSGGNQETQYF. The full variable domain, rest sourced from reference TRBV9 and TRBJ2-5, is DSGVTQTPKHLITATGQRVTLRCSPRSGDLSVYWYQQSLDQGLQFLIQYYNGEERAKGNILERFSAQQFPDLHSELNLSSLELGDSALYFCASSKPSGGNQETQYFGPGTRLLVL.

CDR3 sequence: CASSPIRAENTEAFF. The CDR3 nucleotides are TGTGCCAGCTCACCGATTAGGGCAGAGAACACTGAAGCTTTCTTT. This chain joins TRBV18 and TRBJ1-1, with D uncertain. This CDR3 contains 15 residues. With 3 bases removed from V and 1 base from J, the gap between germline ends came to 12 bases. Germline CDR1 reads KGHSH; CDR2 reads LQKENI.

DNA of the CDR3: TGCGCCAGCAGTGACACAGGAACCAATGGCTACACCTTC. This codes for CASSDTGTNGYTF. The chain recombines TRBV10-2 with TRBJ1-2; tentatively, D is TRBD1 (5 bases). CDR3 length equals 13 residues. Germline-derived CDR1 and CDR2 are WSHSY and SAAADI. V lost 3 bases, J lost 6 bases, and 11 bases lay in between.

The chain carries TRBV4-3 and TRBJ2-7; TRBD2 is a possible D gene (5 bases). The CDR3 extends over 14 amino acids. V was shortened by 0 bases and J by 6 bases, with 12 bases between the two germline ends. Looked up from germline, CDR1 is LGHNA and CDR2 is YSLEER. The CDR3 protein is CASSQERAGGEQYF. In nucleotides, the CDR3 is TGCGCCAGCAGCCAAGAGAGGGCCGGTGGCGAGCAGTACTTC.

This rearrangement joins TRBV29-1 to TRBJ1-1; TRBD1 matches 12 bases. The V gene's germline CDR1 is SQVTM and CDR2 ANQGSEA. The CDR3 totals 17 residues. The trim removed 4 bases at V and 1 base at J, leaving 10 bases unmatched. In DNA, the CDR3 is TGCAGCGTTGCATACAAAGGGACAGGGGGCCAGAACACTGAAGCTTTCTTT. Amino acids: CSVAYKGTGGQNTEAFF.

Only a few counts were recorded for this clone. CDR3 protein: CASSIKHTGQGTYEQYF. CDR3 DNA sequence: TGTGCCAGTAGTATCAAACATACCGGACAGGGGACTTACGAGCAGTACTTC. The chain carries TRBV19 and TRBJ2-7; 9 bases align to TRBD1. V shed 3 bases, J shed 4 bases, and the junction held 13 bases outside the gene matches. CDR3 length: 17 amino acids. In germline, CDR1 is LNHDA, CDR2 SQIVND (reference sequence).